Listed below are T cell receptor beta chains from one sample, sequenced in a study of shared clonotypes between healthy human individuals. Generated by immunoSEQ multiplex PCR, the TCRdb table keeps only in-frame clones and is missing some. The table has over a million clones, about 70% seen once. Sequenced: memory CD4+ T cells sorted from blood. The source is a man younger than 35 in good health. The CDR3 runs from the conserved cysteine through the conserved F or W. The order of the fields is clone size, V gene, J gene, D gene, CDR3 protein, CDR3 DNA. D genes are given only for firm matches. Only some rows state a clone size, as once, few, many or a class for expanded clones.

>-|TRBV14|TRBJ2-7|TRBD2
CASSISGGNTYEQYF
TGTGCCAGCAGTATTAGCGGGGGGAATACCTACGAGCAGTACTTC
>-|TRBV6-1|TRBJ1-1|-
CASSELARVNTEAFF
TGTGCCAGCAGTGAATTAGCCCGCGTAAACACTGAAGCTTTCTTT
>-|TRBV30|TRBJ1-6|TRBD1
CAWKGQGDSPLHF
TGTGCCTGGAAGGGACAGGGCGATTCACCCCTCCACTTT
>once|TRBV7-3|TRBJ2-7|TRBD2
CASSSSGGYEQYF
TGTGCCAGCAGCTCTAGCGGGGGCTACGAGCAGTACTTC
>-|TRBV7-2|TRBJ2-7|-
CASSPTRTSYEQYF
TGTGCCAGCAGCCCTACTAGAACTTCCTACGAGCAGTACTTC
>-|TRBV28|TRBJ2-1|-
CASRENDRNEQFF
TGTGCCAGCCGTGAAAACGATCGGAATGAGCAGTTCTTC
>few|TRBV7-3|TRBJ2-2|-
CASSPRTNELFF
TGTGCCAGCAGCCCTCGGACTAACGAGCTGTTTTTT
>-|TRBV29-1|TRBJ2-7|-
CSVGVYGNSYEQYF
TGCAGCGTTGGGGTTTACGGTAACTCCTACGAGCAGTACTTC
>-|TRBV28|TRBJ2-7|-
CASSSPDRSGSYEQYF
TGTGCCAGCAGTTCCCCCGACAGGTCGGGTTCCTACGAGCAGTACTTC
>few|TRBV2|TRBJ2-7|TRBD1
CASVGPDRGYEQYF
TGTGCCAGCGTGGGGCCTGACAGGGGCTACGAGCAGTACTTC
>-|TRBV10-3|TRBJ2-1|TRBD2
CAISGLAGGRPSDEQFF
TGTGCCATCAGTGGACTAGCGGGGGGGCGTCCCAGCGATGAGCAGTTCTTC